Here is one T cell receptor beta chain with its context. The entry originates in a study of blood T cells in healthy people across ages. Primed by a sample-barcoded 5' primer and a J-beta primer mix, a second PCR proceeded for 7 to 11 cycles. TCRdb passed the 5' RACE reads through MiXCR, listing each CDR3 protein once. The repertoire holds under 1 million distinct CDR3 sequences, under 45% seen once, with 15% to 25% in the top ten. Per germline, CDR1 MGHRA and CDR2 YSYEKL. V lost 1 base and J 6 bases, leaving 7 bases between the germline ends. The CDR3 contains 13 residues. The sequenced material came from blood. The clonotype originates from a man aged 55 to 69 in good health. The chain couples TRBV4-1 to TRBJ1-5; no reliable D call. For the CDR3, the DNA is TGCGCCAGCAGCCAAGCCTTCGGTCAGCCCCAGCATTTT. Translating it yields CASSQAFGQPQHF.